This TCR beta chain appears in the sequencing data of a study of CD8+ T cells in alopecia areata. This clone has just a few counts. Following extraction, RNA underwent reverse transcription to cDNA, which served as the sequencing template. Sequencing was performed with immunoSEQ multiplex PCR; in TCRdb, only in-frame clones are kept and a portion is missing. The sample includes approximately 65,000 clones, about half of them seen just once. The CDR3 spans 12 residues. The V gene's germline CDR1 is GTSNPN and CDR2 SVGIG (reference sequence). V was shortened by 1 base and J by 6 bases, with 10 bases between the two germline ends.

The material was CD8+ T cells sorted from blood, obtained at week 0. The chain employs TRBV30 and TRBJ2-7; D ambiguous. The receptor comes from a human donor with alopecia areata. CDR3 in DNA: TGTGCCTGGAGTGCTCCCATCGGCGAGCAGTACTTC. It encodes CAWSAPIGEQYF.